This T cell receptor (beta chain) was sequenced during a study of T cell responses to AZD1222 COVID-19 vaccine. Some clones are missing from TCRdb's copy, which holds only in-frame ones; the method was immunoSEQ multiplex PCR. This table has some 170,000 clones, around 90% appearing once. This clone occurred once. V trimming: 2 bases; J trimming: 4 bases; junction bases outside the gene matches: 5. Germline CDR1 WNHNN, CDR2 SYGVQD (reference sequence). The CDR3 contains 15 residues. The receptor was isolated from an adult who received the AZD1222 COVID-19 vaccine. The sample was peripheral blood, taken 28 days after the second AZD1222 dose. This chain links TRBV10-1 with TRBJ2-1; 7 positions match TRBD1. The CDR3 coding sequence is TGCGCCAGCAGTGAGAACCAGGGGGAATACAATGAGCAGTTCTTC. Amino acid sequence: CASSENQGEYNEQFF.